Included here is one T cell receptor (beta chain) sequence, with context. The target antigen is unknown. These data originate in a study of CD8+ T cells in alopecia areata. As for treatment: oral pan-JAK inhibitor, 5-10 mg twice daily. The authors sorted CD4+ and CD8+ T cells from PBMCs. Sequencing relied on a cDNA template that was reverse transcribed from extracted RNA. Sequencing was performed with immunoSEQ multiplex PCR; in TCRdb, only in-frame clones are kept and a portion is missing. Among fewer than 250,000 clones listed, roughly 60% were seen once. Germline CDR1 GTSNPN, CDR2 SVGIG (reference sequence). The CDR3 runs 12 residues. V dropped 0 bases and J dropped 10 bases, with 7 bases sitting between them. Overall study results and limits: Across lesional scalp, and particularly alopecia totalis/universalis, clonality surpassed that of normal scalp. Just one nonresponder means the tie between baseline CD8+ expansion and response stays uncertain. Many expanded lesional clones stayed in scalp and blood while on tofacitinib.

The receptor comes from a human donor with alopecia areata. Material: CD4+ T cells sorted from blood, obtained at week 24, from a patient treated with tofacitinib. V gene TRBV30 combines with J gene TRBJ1-6; D gene ambiguous. CDR3 sequence (DNA): TGTGCCTGGAGTGTACTGGCGTCACCCCTCCACTTT. Protein sequence: CAWSVLASPLHF.